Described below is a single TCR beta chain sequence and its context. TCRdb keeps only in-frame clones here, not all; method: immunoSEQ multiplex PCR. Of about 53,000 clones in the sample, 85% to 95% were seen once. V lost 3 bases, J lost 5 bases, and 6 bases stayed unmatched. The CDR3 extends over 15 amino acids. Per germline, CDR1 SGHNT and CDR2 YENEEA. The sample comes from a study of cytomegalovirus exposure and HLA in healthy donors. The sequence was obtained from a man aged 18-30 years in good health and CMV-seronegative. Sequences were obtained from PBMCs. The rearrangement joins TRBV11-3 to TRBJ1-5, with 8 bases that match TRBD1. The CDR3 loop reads CASSFGQGVYQPQHF. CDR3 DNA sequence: TGTGCCAGCAGCTTCGGACAGGGAGTCTATCAGCCCCAGCATTTT.